These 32 T cell receptor beta chains came from one sample sequenced in a study of blood T cell repertoires in COVID-19. Profiling relied on immunoSEQ multiplex PCR, and the TCRdb table lists in-frame clones only, not all of them. The top ten hold about 4.1% of the sample, which has some 20,000 clones, roughly 89% seen once. Sequencing was performed on peripheral blood. The receptors were gathered from a human donor in a cohort sampled during active COVID-19.

This chain links TRBV20-1 with TRBJ2-5; 8 nucleotides line up with TRBD2. J lost 5 bases, V lost 3 bases, and 14 bases had no gene match. The CDR3 is made up of 16 amino acids. Germline V gives CDR1 DFQATT, CDR2 SNEGSKA (reference sequence). The CDR3 nucleotides are TGCAGTGCTAGTGTCCTAGCGGGTCTCATGGGGGAGACCCAGTACTTC. This translates into CSASVLAGLMGETQYF.

This chain uses TRBV7-2 with TRBJ2-7, with 7 nucleotides matching TRBD2. V shed 0 bases and J 0 bases; nucleotides not matched to a gene: 5. The CDR3 sequence is 16 residues long. CDR1 SGHTA and CDR2 FQGNSA come from the germline V gene. The CDR3 sequence: CASSLAAAGSSYEQYF. In DNA form, the CDR3 reads TGTGCCAGCAGCTTAGCGGCAGCGGGGAGCTCCTACGAGCAGTACTTC.

This chain links TRBV4-1 with TRBJ2-1, with D possibly matching TRBD1 (6 bases). Germline V gene sequence: CDR1 MGHRA, CDR2 YSYEKL. The V end lost 4 bases, the J end lost 12 bases, and 22 bases lay between the germline ends. The CDR3 totals 15 residues. In nucleotides, the CDR3 is TGCGCCAGCAGCCCGCAGACAGGTTCTTTTTCGGGGCAGTTCTTC. Protein: CASSPQTGSFSGQFF.

This clone was seen a single time. The chain is built from TRBV12-5 and TRBJ2-3; possibly TRBD2 for D (6 bases). The germline V gene has CDR1 LGHNT and CDR2 FRNRAP. Between the trimmed V and J ends, which lost 3 bases and 2 bases, there was a span of 9 bases. CDR3 size: 14 residues. CDR3 nucleotide sequence: TGTGCTAGTGGTTTCGGGGGTCCCACAGATACGCAGTATTTT. Translating gives CASGFGGPTDTQYF.

The V gene is TRBV7-9, the J gene TRBJ2-5, with no clear D. Between the trimmed V and J ends, which lost 1 base and 2 bases, there was a span of 11 bases. CDR1 SEHNR and CDR2 FQNEAQ come from the germline V gene (reference sequence). This CDR3 spans 15 amino acids. In DNA form, the CDR3 reads TGTGCCAGCAGCTTAGGTCTCCAGGTACAAGAGACCCAGTACTTC. Its protein is CASSLGLQVQETQYF.

About this clone: One end of the junction does not line up with germline, which may come from a read error. Here the CDR3 DNA reads TGCGCCAGCAGCGTAGGGGGCGGGGGCAGGGGAGTGAACACTGAAGCTTTCTTT. It translates to CASSVGGGGRGVNTEAFF. This chain connects TRBV9 to TRBJ1-1; TRBD1 agrees at 7 bases. Germline values: CDR1 SGDLS, CDR2 YYNGEE. The CDR3 has 18 amino acids.

Concerning this clone itself: This CDR3 is also generated by other DNA sequences in the sample. V and J are TRBV5-4 and TRBJ2-3; weak D call: TRBD2 (6 bases). The CDR3 extends over 15 amino acids. The germline V and J ends were trimmed by 4 bases and 3 bases, with 15 bases remaining between them. CDR1 and CDR2 from the germline V gene are SGHNT and YYREEE (reference sequence). The CDR3 region has the DNA TGTGCCAGCAGCCTAGGAGGGAGCTCGACAGATACGCAGTATTTT. Its protein product is CASSLGGSSTDTQYF.

The rearrangement joins TRBV18 to TRBJ1-6, with D possibly matching TRBD1 (6 bases). Germline assignment: CDR1 KGHSH and CDR2 LQKENI. The germline V and J ends were trimmed by 2 bases and 10 bases, with 18 bases remaining between them. The CDR3 has 16 residues. The CDR3 DNA reads TGTGCCAGCTCACCAGGCCTCGGGGGGGCAGGGTCACCCCTCCACTTT. It translates to CASSPGLGGAGSPLHF.

The rearrangement uses TRBV5-1 and TRBJ1-2, with TRBD1 matching 8 bases. The CDR3 contains 14 residues. Germline CDR1 is SGHRS and CDR2 is YFSETQ. The junction had 6 bases not matched to a gene; V was cut back by 4 bases and J by 4 bases. CDR3 bases: TGCGCCAGCAGCGTAGCCGGGACAGGCTATGGCTACACCTTC. Protein sequence: CASSVAGTGYGYTF.

The V gene is TRBV19, the J gene TRBJ1-1; D possibly corresponds to TRBD1 (6 bases). The CDR3 sequence is 12 residues long. V lost 6 bases and J 4 bases, leaving 9 bases between the germline ends. The V gene's germline CDR1 is LNHDA and CDR2 SQIVND (reference sequence). The CDR3 loop reads CASRVGATEAFF. The CDR3 nucleotides are TGTGCCAGTAGGGTGGGGGCCACTGAAGCTTTCTTT.

The chain recombines TRBV5-6 with TRBJ1-2, with D perhaps TRBD1 (5 bases). CDR1 SGHDT and CDR2 YYEEEE come from the germline V gene. The CDR3 runs 12 residues. V gave up 4 bases and J gave up 2 bases, with 6 bases separating them. The CDR3 coding sequence is TGTGCCAGCAGCCCAGGGAACTATGGCTACACCTTC. This gives the protein CASSPGNYGYTF.

V and J are TRBV7-2 and TRBJ2-5; tentatively, D is TRBD1 (6 bases). Germline V lookup: CDR1 SGHTA, CDR2 FQGNSA. V was pared by 3 bases and J by 6 bases, with 17 bases between. The CDR3 totals 15 residues. The CDR3 reads CASSLTGLKVKTQYF. Written as DNA, the CDR3 is TGTGCCAGCAGCTTGACAGGACTTAAGGTGAAGACCCAGTACTTC.

The chain carries TRBV5-6 and TRBJ2-7; TRBD2 matches 12 bases. CDR1 and CDR2 from the germline V gene are SGHDT and YYEEEE. The V segment lost 3 bases and the J segment 4 bases; nucleotides outside the gene matches: 11. This CDR3 is built from 17 residues. The DNA for the CDR3 is TGTGCCAGCAGCTCTACTCCGGGACTAGCGGGTAAATACGAGCAGTACGTC. Its translation is CASSSTPGLAGKYEQYV.

This chain connects TRBV7-2 to TRBJ2-4; 7 bases fit TRBD2. The junction had 15 bases not matched to a gene; V was cut back by 8 bases and J by 2 bases. The CDR3 spans 17 residues. The germline CDR1 and CDR2 sequences are SGHTA and FQGNSA. The CDR3 reads CASAAWEGPISKNIQYF. CDR3 nucleotide sequence: TGTGCCAGCGCCGCGTGGGAGGGCCCGATATCCAAAAACATTCAGTACTTC.

The V gene is TRBV10-2, the J gene TRBJ2-7; 10 nucleotides align to TRBD1. The junction had 4 bases not matched to a gene; V was cut back by 8 bases and J by 6 bases. The CDR3 totals 12 residues. Germline CDR1 and CDR2: WSHSY and SAAADI. The CDR3 is CASGQGGGEQYV. For the CDR3, the DNA is TGCGCCAGCGGACAGGGGGGAGGCGAGCAGTACGTC.

J is TRBJ1-4 and V is TRBV6-4, with D maybe TRBD1 (6 bases). The CDR3 length is 14 residues. Germline-derived CDR1 and CDR2 are MRHNA and SNTAGT. Trimming stripped 11 bases from V and 7 bases from J, with 20 bases between. CDR3 residues: CAGKKRGLGEKLFF. Written as DNA, the CDR3 is TGTGCCGGCAAGAAAAGGGGGTTAGGTGAAAAACTGTTTTTT.

This clone has just a few counts. The gene calls are TRBV6-4 and TRBJ1-6, with a possible D match to TRBD1 (5 bases). CDR1 MRHNA and CDR2 SNTAGT come from the germline V gene. CDR3 length equals 14 residues. Trimming took 0 bases from V and 7 from J, leaving 7 bases between them. In DNA form, the CDR3 reads TGTGCCAGCAGTGACTCGGGGGGGAATTCACCCCTCCACTTT. It specifies CASSDSGGNSPLHF.

The rearrangement joins TRBV7-2 to TRBJ2-1, with TRBD2 matching 12 bases. Germline V CDR1 and CDR2: SGHTA, FQGNSA. There are 15 residues in the CDR3. Losses at the gene ends were 6 bases for V and 7 bases for J; bases not matched to a gene: 7. The CDR3 DNA sequence: TGTGCCAGCAGACCAAGACTAGCGGGGGCAAATGAGCAGTTCTTC. The encoded protein is CASRPRLAGANEQFF.

The V and J genes are TRBV10-2 and TRBJ2-1, with 9 bases identical to TRBD2. In germline, CDR1 is WSHSY, CDR2 SAAADI. After removal of 8 bases from V and 2 bases from J, the junction contained 4 bases not matched to a gene. CDR3 size: 14 residues. CDR3 DNA: TGCGCCAGCGGGACTAGCCAAACCTACAATGAGCAGTTCTTC. Protein product: CASGTSQTYNEQFF.

The rearrangement links TRBV6-5 to TRBJ1-1; no definite D call. From germline, CDR1 is MNHEY and CDR2 SVGAGI. The CDR3 covers 13 residues. The germline V and J ends were trimmed by 8 bases and 13 bases, with 23 bases remaining between them. DNA for the CDR3: TGTGCCAGCTTTTTGGGCCCTCCTCTTCAAGTTTTCTTT. Translation gives CASFLGPPLQVFF.

This clone was seen just once. The chain employs TRBV7-2 and TRBJ2-5; possibly TRBD2 for D (6 bases). Germline V gives CDR1 SGHTA, CDR2 FQGNSA. Between the trimmed V and J ends, which lost 3 bases and 2 bases, there was a span of 16 bases. CDR3 size: 16 residues. This CDR3 is CASSFAGGGGQETQYF. CDR3 nucleotides: TGTGCCAGCAGCTTTGCCGGGGGAGGTGGTCAAGAGACCCAGTACTTC.

This clone was found once. The rearrangement uses TRBV18 and TRBJ1-1; 9 bases are shared with TRBD1. V shed 1 base, J shed 3 bases, and the junction held 9 bases outside the gene matches. Germline V CDR1 and CDR2: KGHSH, LQKENI. The CDR3 is 17 amino acids. CDR3 nucleotides: TGTGCCAGCTCACCACAAAGACAGGGGGTCTTGGACACTGAAGCTTTCTTT. This translates into CASSPQRQGVLDTEAFF.

This clone was counted once. V gene TRBV6-6 combines with J gene TRBJ1-1; D is ambiguous. Germline CDR1 and CDR2: MNHNY and SVGAGI (reference sequence). V shed 0 bases and J shed 6 bases, with 11 bases lying between them. This CDR3 comprises 14 residues. CDR3: CASSYSEGGSEAFF. In nucleotides, the CDR3 is TGTGCCAGCAGTTACTCGGAGGGCGGATCTGAAGCTTTCTTT.

V is TRBV13 and J is TRBJ2-5; TRBD1 matches 8 bases. Trimming at V came to 6 bases and at J to 5 bases, leaving 11 bases not matched to a gene. CDR3 size: 15 residues. Germline assignment: CDR1 PRHDT and CDR2 FYEKMQ (reference sequence). The CDR3 loop reads CASRRAGGGRETQYF. The CDR3, as DNA: TGTGCCAGCAGGCGGGCAGGGGGCGGTAGGGAGACCCAGTACTTC.

The V call is TRBV3-1 (or the pseudogene TRBV3-2), the J call TRBJ2-3; 8 bases fit TRBD2. V lost 3 bases to trimming and J lost 6 bases; unmatched junction nucleotides: 17. The CDR3 is 18 amino acids. The V gene's germline CDR1 is LGHDT and CDR2 YNNKEL (reference sequence). As DNA, the CDR3 is TGTGCCAGCAGCCATAGCTGGGGTGTCGAAGCGGGAGCGGATACGCAGTATTTT. This gives the protein CASSHSWGVEAGADTQYF.

The chain carries TRBV2 and TRBJ2-3, with D uncertain. Trimming removed 1 base from V and 2 bases from J, with 10 bases in between. The germline gives CDR1 SNHLY, CDR2 FYNNEI. The CDR3 spans 15 residues. The CDR3 bases are TGTGCCAGCAGTGAAGAGGAACAGATCACAGATACGCAGTATTTT. Protein product: CASSEEEQITDTQYF.

The V gene is TRBV5-1, the J gene TRBJ1-2, with 8 bases lining up with TRBD1. The CDR3 has 15 amino acids. CDR1 and CDR2 from the germline V gene are SGHRS and YFSETQ. V lost 4 bases, J lost 0 bases, and 5 bases stayed unmatched. This CDR3 is CASSQDREANYGYTF. The CDR3 bases are TGCGCCAGCAGCCAGGACAGGGAGGCTAACTATGGCTACACCTTC.

The chain uses TRBV27 and TRBJ1-1; perhaps TRBD1 as D (6 bases). There are 14 residues in the CDR3. Germline V lookup: CDR1 MNHEY, CDR2 SMNVEV (reference sequence). Trimming removed 5 bases at V and 0 bases at J, with 10 bases between. The DNA for the CDR3 is TGTGCCAGCAGTCCAGGGGTCTTGAACACTGAAGCTTTCTTT. This translates into CASSPGVLNTEAFF.

The chain has TRBV5-1 and TRBJ2-5; no clear D gene. This CDR3 contains 14 residues. CDR1 is SGHRS, CDR2 YFSETQ, per germline. V shed 3 bases and J shed 7 bases, with 16 bases lying between them. This chain's CDR3 is CASSSPPHRGTQYF. For the CDR3, the DNA is TGCGCCAGCAGCTCACCTCCTCATCGAGGGACCCAGTACTTC.

The V gene is TRBV11-3, the J gene TRBJ2-2, with 9 nucleotides matching TRBD1. V lost 0 bases and J lost 5; bases outside the gene matches: 13. CDR1 SGHNT and CDR2 YENEEA come from the germline V gene. This CDR3 is 19 amino acids long. CDR3 in DNA: TGTGCCAGCAGCTTAGATATGGGCCCCGGGACAGGGATAACCGGGGAGCTGTTTTTT. Residues: CASSLDMGPGTGITGELFF. The full variable domain, with the rest looked up from reference TRBV11-3 and TRBJ2-2, is EAGVVQSPRYKIIEKKQPVAFWCNPISGHNTLYWYLQNLGQGPELLIRYENEEAVDDSQLPKDRFSAERLKGVDSTLKIQPAELGDSAVYLCASSLDMGPGTGITGELFFGEGSRLTVL.

In the case of this clone: Sequence at one end of the junction differs from germline and may be a read error. This chain joins TRBV7-7 and TRBJ2-5; TRBD2 aligns across 8 bases. CDR3 length: 14 residues. Germline V gene data show CDR1 as SSHAT and CDR2 as FNYEAQ (reference sequence). CDR3 nucleotides: TGTGCTAGCAGTCCAAGCGGGAGTCCTGAGACCCAGTACTTC. Amino acids: CASSPSGSPETQYF.

The CDR3 coding sequence is TGTGCTTCAAGCCGGGGGATGAATCAGCCCCAGCATTTT. Translation gives CASSRGMNQPQHF. The rearrangement joins TRBV30 to TRBJ1-5, with D possibly being TRBD1 (5 bases). Germline values: CDR1 GTSNPN, CDR2 SVGIG (reference sequence). The CDR3 sequence is 13 residues long.